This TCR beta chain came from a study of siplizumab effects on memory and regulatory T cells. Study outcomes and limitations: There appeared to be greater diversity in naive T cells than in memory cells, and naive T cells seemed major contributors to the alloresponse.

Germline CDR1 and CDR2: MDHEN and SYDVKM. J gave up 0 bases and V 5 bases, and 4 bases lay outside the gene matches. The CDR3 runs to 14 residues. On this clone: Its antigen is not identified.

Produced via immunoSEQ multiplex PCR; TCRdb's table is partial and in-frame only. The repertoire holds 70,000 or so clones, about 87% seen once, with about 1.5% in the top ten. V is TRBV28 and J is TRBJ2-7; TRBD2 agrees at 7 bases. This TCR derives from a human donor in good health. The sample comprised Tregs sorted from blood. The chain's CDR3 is CASSLSGRSYEQYF. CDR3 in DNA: TGTGCCAGCAGTCTTAGCGGGCGCTCCTACGAGCAGTACTTC.